This T cell receptor (beta chain) stems from a study of response to subunit inactivated influenza vaccine. Study-level points and caveats: Few additional T cells are recruited per seasonal influenza vaccination, authors suggested.

A note on this clonotype: What it recognizes is unknown.

Each CDR3 protein is one row after TCRdb ran MiXCR on the RT-PCR reads. The sample carries around 750,000 distinct CDR3 sequences, around 20% recorded once. The clonotype was recovered from a man in his fifties or sixties who received an inactivated influenza vaccine. The sequencing used PBMCs from blood, collected less than 6 days after vaccination.

The CDR3 region has the DNA TGTGCCAGCAGTGAACGGGGTTTTCAGCCCCAGCATTTT. Translated, it gives CASSERGFQPQHF. This sequence joins TRBV2 and TRBJ1-5, with D unresolved. The CDR3 loop spans 13 amino acids. CDR1 is SNHLY, CDR2 FYNNEI, per germline. V lost 2 bases to trimming and J lost 6 bases, with 8 bases between them. Complete variable domain (other parts from reference TRBV2 and TRBJ1-5): EPEVTQTPSHQVTQMGQEVILRCVPISNHLYFYWYRQILGQKVEFLVSFYNNEISEKSEIFDDQFSVERPDGSNFTLKIRSTKLEDSAMYFCASSERGFQPQHFGDGTRLSIL.